What follows are 22 T cell receptor beta chains derived from one specimen sequenced in a study of cytomegalovirus exposure and HLA in healthy donors. The PCR contained 60 Vbeta and 13 Jbeta primers. Sequencing was performed with immunoSEQ multiplex PCR; in TCRdb, only in-frame clones are kept and a portion is missing. This sample has around 99,000 clones, with 70% to 80% found just once. Sequences were obtained from PBMCs. The receptors shown here come from a middle-aged man in good health and CMV-seronegative.

This clone was counted once. The CDR3 loop reads CASSEVDRSNQPQHF. As DNA, the CDR3 is TGTGCCAGCAGTGAAGTGGACAGGAGCAATCAGCCCCAGCATTTT. The chain joins TRBV6-1 to TRBJ1-5, with 7 bases fitting TRBD1. CDR1 MNHNS and CDR2 SASEGT come from the germline V gene. The CDR3 sequence is 15 residues long. V shed 1 base and J 1 base; nucleotides not matched to a gene: 1.

The gene calls are TRBV18 and TRBJ2-7; no reliable D call. CDR1 is KGHSH, CDR2 LQKENI, per germline. CDR3 length: 15 amino acids. V shed 2 bases and J shed 2 bases, with 13 bases lying between them. Here the CDR3 reads CASSPLAGDTYEQYF. DNA for the CDR3: TGTGCCAGCTCACCATTGGCAGGTGACACCTACGAGCAGTACTTC.

The chain uses TRBV5-1 and TRBJ2-7; 8 bases agree with TRBD1. This CDR3 contains 15 residues. The V segment lost 0 bases and the J segment 3 bases; nucleotides outside the gene matches: 5. CDR1 and CDR2 (germline): SGHRS, YFSETQ. CDR3 region: CASSLALGQGYEQYF. For the CDR3, the DNA is TGCGCCAGCAGCTTGGCCCTCGGACAGGGCTACGAGCAGTACTTC. Full variable domain (rest looked up from reference TRBV5-1 and TRBJ2-7): KAGVTQTPRYLIKTRGQQVTLSCSPISGHRSVSWYQQTPGQGLQFLFEYFSETQRNKGNFPGRFSGRQFSNSRSEMNVSTLELGDSALYLCASSLALGQGYEQYFGPGTRLTVT.

The chain has TRBV7-9 and TRBJ1-5; no reliable D call. The CDR3 has 18 amino acids. Trimming shortened V by 1 base and J by 1 base, and 17 bases separated the two germline ends. CDR1 and CDR2 (germline): SEHNR, FQNEAQ (reference sequence). CDR3 in DNA: TGTGCCAGCAGCTTAGATTTAGGTTTTATGGGCAGCAATCAGCCCCAGCATTTT. It yields the protein CASSLDLGFMGSNQPQHF. Together with reference TRBV7-9 and TRBJ1-5, the CDR3 gives the full variable domain: DTGVSQNPRHKITKRGQNVTFRCDPISEHNRLYWYRQTLGQGPEFLTYFQNEAQLEKSRLLSDRFSAERPKGSFSTLEIQRTEQGDSAMYLCASSLDLGFMGSNQPQHFGDGTRLSIL.

CDR3 residues: CASSMYGGKAFF. The CDR3 DNA is TGTGCCAGTAGTATGTACGGAGGGAAAGCTTTCTTT. The chain couples TRBV19 to TRBJ1-1; no clear D gene. CDR1 and CDR2 from the germline V gene are LNHDA and SQIVND (reference sequence). The CDR3 consists of 12 residues. Trimming took 3 bases from V and 9 from J, leaving 11 bases between them.

The chain couples TRBV19 to TRBJ2-3, with D possibly TRBD1 on 5 matching bases. The CDR3 covers 13 residues. Germline CDR1 reads LNHDA; CDR2 reads SQIVND (reference sequence). V gave up 5 bases and J gave up 4 bases, with 10 bases separating them. The CDR3 DNA reads as TGTGCCAGTAGTGACCAGGGTGCAGATACGCAGTATTTT. It yields the protein CASSDQGADTQYF.

The chain employs TRBV30 and TRBJ1-2, with D unclear. The ends were cut back, 4 bases at V and 4 bases at J, with 10 bases in the middle. Germline V gives CDR1 GTSNPN, CDR2 SVGIG (reference sequence). The CDR3 has 12 amino acids. The DNA for the CDR3 is TGTGCCTGGAAGGAAGAGGGCTATGGCTACACCTTC. Translation: CAWKEEGYGYTF.

The chain couples TRBV7-9 to TRBJ2-3, with 13 bases identical to TRBD2. The germline CDR1 and CDR2 sequences are SEHNR and FQNEAQ (reference sequence). Trimming cost V 5 bases and J 0 bases; bases outside gene matches: 11. This CDR3 has 19 residues. The CDR3 DNA follows: TGTGCCAGCAGCCCGCTCTGGACTAGCGGGAGCGGGAGCACAGATACGCAGTATTTT. Amino acid sequence: CASSPLWTSGSGSTDTQYF.

V usage is TRBV19 and J usage is TRBJ2-7; 8 bases fit TRBD1. CDR3 size: 14 residues. Germline V gene sequence: CDR1 LNHDA, CDR2 SQIVND (reference sequence). V was clipped by 5 bases and J by 3 bases; unmatched bases: 6. CDR3 bases: TGTGCCAGTAGTCCCGGACAGGGTGTCTACGAGCAGTACTTC. Protein product: CASSPGQGVYEQYF.

V and J are TRBV28 and TRBJ1-2, with a weak D call TRBD1 (5 bases). This CDR3 contains 15 residues. Germline V lookup: CDR1 MDHEN, CDR2 SYDVKM. Trimming took off 1 base at V and 8 bases at J, with 17 bases between the two ends. The CDR3 coding sequence is TGTGCCAGCAGTTTATTCGGAGCCCAGGGTAAAGGCTACACCTTC. This gives the protein CASSLFGAQGKGYTF.

The V and J genes are TRBV19 and TRBJ1-5; TRBD1 matches at 7 bases. CDR3 length: 15 residues. CDR1 is LNHDA and CDR2 is SQIVND in the germline V gene (reference sequence). V shed 4 bases, J shed 2 bases, and the junction held 5 bases outside the gene matches. The CDR3 loop reads CASSTTGTGNQPQHF. CDR3 bases: TGTGCCAGTAGTACGACAGGGACTGGCAATCAGCCCCAGCATTTT.

This clone was detected a few times. V gene TRBV30 combines with J gene TRBJ1-2; 8 bases line up with TRBD1. Germline-derived CDR1 and CDR2 are GTSNPN and SVGIG (reference sequence). V lost 2 bases and J lost 4; bases outside the gene matches: 6. The CDR3 consists of 14 residues. The CDR3 DNA sequence: TGTGCCTGGAGTCCCGACAGGGGCGGCTATGGCTACACCTTC. Its protein is CAWSPDRGGYGYTF.

V is TRBV7-9 and J is TRBJ1-1; D perhaps matches TRBD1 (6 bases). Deletions cut 5 bases from V and 6 bases from J, with 10 bases between. The CDR3 has 12 residues. Germline loops: CDR1 SEHNR, CDR2 FQNEAQ (reference sequence). The CDR3 loop is CASSTRGAEAFF. The CDR3 DNA sequence: TGTGCCAGCAGCACCAGGGGAGCTGAAGCTTTCTTT.

The rearrangement uses TRBV6-5 and TRBJ1-3; no definite D call. This CDR3 contains 11 residues. V was cut by 8 bases and J by 3 bases, with 5 bases left in between. The germline gives CDR1 MNHEY, CDR2 SVGAGI. CDR3 sequence reads: CASHSGNTIYF. The DNA for the CDR3 is TGTGCCAGCCATAGTGGAAACACCATATATTTT.

V and J are TRBV6-6 and TRBJ1-4; TRBD1 agrees at 8 bases. The CDR3 spans 15 residues. Trimming at V came to 4 bases and at J to 3 bases, leaving 4 bases not matched to a gene. Germline V gene sequence: CDR1 MNHNY, CDR2 SVGAGI (reference sequence). The CDR3 DNA follows: TGTGCCAGCAGTTCTACAGGGGGGGCTAATGAAAAACTGTTTTTT. It is translated as CASSSTGGANEKLFF.

The rearrangement joins TRBV15 to TRBJ2-7; 9 bases match TRBD1. J was trimmed by 1 base and V by 3 bases; bases with no gene match: 4. CDR1 and CDR2 from the germline V gene are LNHNV and YYDKDF (reference sequence). The CDR3 is 15 amino acids. CDR3 in amino acids: CATSRRTGESYEQYF. CDR3 nucleotides: TGTGCCACCAGCAGGCGGACAGGGGAATCCTACGAGCAGTACTTC.

The J gene is TRBJ2-3, the V gene TRBV5-1; a weak D match, TRBD1 (6 bases). This CDR3 contains 14 residues. Per the germline V gene, CDR1 is SGHRS and CDR2 is YFSETQ. V lost 1 base, J lost 4 bases, and 10 bases lay in between. The CDR3 reads CASSLQGPSDTQYF. CDR3 in DNA: TGCGCCAGCAGCTTGCAGGGGCCTTCAGATACGCAGTATTTT.

The rearrangement links TRBV6-1 to TRBJ1-5, with no clear D. This CDR3 comprises 15 residues. Germline V gene sequence: CDR1 MNHNS, CDR2 SASEGT. The V and J ends lost 6 bases and 0 bases respectively, with 12 bases between them. This CDR3 reads CASRGLTASNQPQHF. The CDR3 bases are TGTGCCAGCAGAGGACTGACCGCTAGCAATCAGCCCCAGCATTTT.

This chain joins TRBV28 and TRBJ2-1; 8 bases are a match to TRBD1. Germline V CDR1 and CDR2: MDHEN, SYDVKM. This CDR3 is 14 amino acids long. V gave up 5 bases and J gave up 5 bases; unmatched junction bases: 5. CDR3 DNA: TGTGCCAGCAGTGTGACAGGGGTCCACAATGAGCAGTTCTTC. This translates into CASSVTGVHNEQFF. The full variable domain, its missing parts supplied by reference TRBV28 and TRBJ2-1, is DVKVTQSSRYLVKRTGEKVFLECVQDMDHENMFWYRQDPGLGLRLIYFSYDVKMKEKGDIPEGYSVSREKKERFSLILESASTNQTSMYLCASSVTGVHNEQFFGPGTRLTVL.

This chain connects TRBV4-2 to TRBJ2-6, with unresolved D. The V gene lost 0 bases and the J gene lost 0 bases, with 6 bases spanning the gap. The CDR3 is 16 residues long. Germline V gene data show CDR1 as LGHNA and CDR2 as YNFKEQ. The CDR3 nucleotides read TGTGCCAGCAGCCAAGATCTGAGCTCTGGGGCCAACGTCCTGACTTTC. Translation gives CASSQDLSSGANVLTF.

The chain combines TRBV27 with TRBJ2-3; TRBD2 matches 14 bases. The V and J ends lost 4 bases and 7 bases, in that order; junction bases with no gene match: 7. This CDR3 spans 16 amino acids. From germline, CDR1 is MNHEY and CDR2 SMNVEV (reference sequence). CDR3 DNA: TGTGCCAGCAGTTCCGGGACTAGCGGGAGATATCATACGCAGTATTTT. It is translated as CASSSGTSGRYHTQYF.

The rearrangement uses TRBV27 and TRBJ2-3; 9 bases fit TRBD2. Germline V gene data show CDR1 as MNHEY and CDR2 as SMNVEV (reference sequence). V lost 2 bases and J lost 9; bases outside the gene matches: 9. This CDR3 has 15 amino acids. CDR3 DNA: TGTGCCAGCAGTTTAACTGTGCGGGGGGGAGAAACGCAGTATTTT. Protein product: CASSLTVRGGETQYF.